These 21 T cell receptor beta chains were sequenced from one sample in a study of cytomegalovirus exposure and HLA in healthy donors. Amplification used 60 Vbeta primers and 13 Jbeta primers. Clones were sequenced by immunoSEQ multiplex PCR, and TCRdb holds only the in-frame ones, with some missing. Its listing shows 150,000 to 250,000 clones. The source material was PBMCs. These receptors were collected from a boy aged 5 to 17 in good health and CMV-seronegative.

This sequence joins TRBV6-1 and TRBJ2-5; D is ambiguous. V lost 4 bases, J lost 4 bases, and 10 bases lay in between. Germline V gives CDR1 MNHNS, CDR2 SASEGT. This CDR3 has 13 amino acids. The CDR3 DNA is TGTGCCAGCAGTGCTACCCTCGCAGAGACCCAGTACTTC. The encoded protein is CASSATLAETQYF.

This chain's CDR3 is CASSQDPSYGYTF. Here the CDR3 DNA reads TGCGCCAGCAGCCAAGACCCCAGCTATGGCTACACCTTC. The chain has TRBV4-3 and TRBJ1-2, with D unresolved. Trimming stripped 0 bases from V and 4 bases from J, with 6 bases between. Looked up from germline, CDR1 is LGHNA and CDR2 is YSLEER. The CDR3 contains 13 residues.

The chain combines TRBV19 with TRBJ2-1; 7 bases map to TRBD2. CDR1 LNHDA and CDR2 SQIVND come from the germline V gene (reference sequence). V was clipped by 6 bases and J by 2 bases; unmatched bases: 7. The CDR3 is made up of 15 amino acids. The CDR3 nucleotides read TGTGCCAGTAGCCCCCTCGGGGGGACCTACAATGAGCAGTTCTTC. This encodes CASSPLGGTYNEQFF.

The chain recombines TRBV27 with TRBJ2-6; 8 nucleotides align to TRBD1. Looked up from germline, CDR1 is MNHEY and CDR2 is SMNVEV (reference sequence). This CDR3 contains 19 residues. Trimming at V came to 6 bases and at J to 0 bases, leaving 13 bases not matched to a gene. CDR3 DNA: TGTGCCAGCAGACAAGGACAGGGCGCATATCTCTCTGGGGCCAACGTCCTGACTTTC. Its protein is CASRQGQGAYLSGANVLTF.

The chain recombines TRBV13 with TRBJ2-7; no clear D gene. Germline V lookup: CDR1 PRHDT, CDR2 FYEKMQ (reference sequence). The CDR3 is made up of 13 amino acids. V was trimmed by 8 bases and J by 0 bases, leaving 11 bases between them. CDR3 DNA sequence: TGTGCCAGCTCGGAACGGAGCTCCTACGAGCAGTACTTC. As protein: CASSERSSYEQYF. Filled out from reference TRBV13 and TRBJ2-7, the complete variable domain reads AAGVIQSPRHLIKEKRETATLKCYPIPRHDTVYWYQQGPGQDPQFLISFYEKMQSDKGSIPDRFSAQQFSDYHSELNMSSLELGDSALYFCASSERSSYEQYFGPGTRLTVT.

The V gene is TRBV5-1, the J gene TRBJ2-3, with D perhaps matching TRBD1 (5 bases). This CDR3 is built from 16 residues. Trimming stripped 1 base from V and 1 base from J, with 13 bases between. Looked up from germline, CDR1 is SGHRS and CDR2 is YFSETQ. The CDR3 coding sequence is TGCGCCAGCAGCTTGTGGGGCCGGGCTGGCACAGATACGCAGTATTTT. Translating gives CASSLWGRAGTDTQYF.

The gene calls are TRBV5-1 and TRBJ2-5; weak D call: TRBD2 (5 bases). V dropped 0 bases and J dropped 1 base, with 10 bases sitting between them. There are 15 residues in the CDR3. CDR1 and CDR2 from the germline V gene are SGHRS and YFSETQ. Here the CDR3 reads CASSLGRAGQETQYF. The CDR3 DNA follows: TGCGCCAGCAGCTTGGGGCGGGCAGGCCAAGAGACCCAGTACTTC.

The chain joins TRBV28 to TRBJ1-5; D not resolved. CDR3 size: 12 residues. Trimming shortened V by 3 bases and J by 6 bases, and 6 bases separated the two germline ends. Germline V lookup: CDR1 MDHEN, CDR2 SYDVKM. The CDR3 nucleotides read TGTGCCAGCAGTTTTCGCGGTCAGCCCCAGCATTTT. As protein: CASSFRGQPQHF. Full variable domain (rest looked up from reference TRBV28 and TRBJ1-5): DVKVTQSSRYLVKRTGEKVFLECVQDMDHENMFWYRQDPGLGLRLIYFSYDVKMKEKGDIPEGYSVSREKKERFSLILESASTNQTSMYLCASSFRGQPQHFGDGTRLSIL.

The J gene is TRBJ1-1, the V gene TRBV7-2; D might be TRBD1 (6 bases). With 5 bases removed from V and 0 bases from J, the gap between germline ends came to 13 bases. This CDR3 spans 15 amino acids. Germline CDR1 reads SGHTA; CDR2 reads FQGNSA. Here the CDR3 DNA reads TGTGCCAGCAGCGACGACAGGACCATGAACACTGAAGCTTTCTTT. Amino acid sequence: CASSDDRTMNTEAFF.

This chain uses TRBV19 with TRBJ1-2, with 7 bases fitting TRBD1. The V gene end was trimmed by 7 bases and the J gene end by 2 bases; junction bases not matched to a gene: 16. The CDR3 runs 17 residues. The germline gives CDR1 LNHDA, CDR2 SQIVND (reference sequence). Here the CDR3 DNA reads TGTGCCAGTACTCTAGGGCAGGGGGAATTGAAGAACTATGGCTACACCTTC. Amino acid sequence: CASTLGQGELKNYGYTF.

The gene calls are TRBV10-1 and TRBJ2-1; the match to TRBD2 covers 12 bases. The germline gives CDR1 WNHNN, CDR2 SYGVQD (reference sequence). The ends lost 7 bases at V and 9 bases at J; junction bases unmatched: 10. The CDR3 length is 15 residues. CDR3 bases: TGCGCCAGCACTATGGGACTAGCGGGTTCCAGTGAGCAGTTCTTC. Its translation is CASTMGLAGSSEQFF.

The CDR3 protein is CASSPRGPGNTIYF. The CDR3 DNA reads TGTGCCAGCAGTCCTAGGGGCCCTGGAAACACCATATATTTT. The chain links TRBV2 to TRBJ1-3; a weak D match, TRBD1 (5 bases). The CDR3 loop spans 14 amino acids. Germline V lookup: CDR1 SNHLY, CDR2 FYNNEI. The germline V and J ends were trimmed by 5 bases and 2 bases, with 10 bases remaining between them.

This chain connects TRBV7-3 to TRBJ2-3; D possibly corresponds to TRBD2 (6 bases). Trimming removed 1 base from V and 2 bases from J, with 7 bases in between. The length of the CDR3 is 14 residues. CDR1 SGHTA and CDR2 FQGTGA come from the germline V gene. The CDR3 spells CASSLSGNTDTQYF. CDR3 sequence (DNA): TGTGCCAGCAGCTTAAGCGGGAACACAGATACGCAGTATTTT.

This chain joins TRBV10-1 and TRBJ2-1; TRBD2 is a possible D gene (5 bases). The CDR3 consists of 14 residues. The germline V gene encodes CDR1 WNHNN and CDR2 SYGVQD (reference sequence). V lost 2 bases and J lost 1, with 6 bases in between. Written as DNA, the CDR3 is TGCGCCAGCAGTGAGGAGGGTTCCTACAATGAGCAGTTCTTC. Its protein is CASSEEGSYNEQFF.

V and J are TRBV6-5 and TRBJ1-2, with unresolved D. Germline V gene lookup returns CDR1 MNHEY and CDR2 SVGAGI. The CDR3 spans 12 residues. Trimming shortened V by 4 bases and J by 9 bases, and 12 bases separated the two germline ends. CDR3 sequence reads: CASSFPGGSYTF. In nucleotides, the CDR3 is TGTGCCAGCAGTTTCCCGGGCGGGAGCTACACCTTC.

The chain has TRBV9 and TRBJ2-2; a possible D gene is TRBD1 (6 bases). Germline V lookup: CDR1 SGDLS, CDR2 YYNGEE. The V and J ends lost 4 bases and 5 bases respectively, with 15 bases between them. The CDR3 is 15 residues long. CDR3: CASSPRRGGTGELFF. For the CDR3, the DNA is TGTGCCAGCAGCCCTCGCAGGGGCGGGACCGGGGAGCTGTTTTTT.

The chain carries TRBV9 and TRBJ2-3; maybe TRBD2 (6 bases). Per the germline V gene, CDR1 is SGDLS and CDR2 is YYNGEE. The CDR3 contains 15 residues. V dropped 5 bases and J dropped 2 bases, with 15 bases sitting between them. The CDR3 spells CASSEGRIDTDTQYF. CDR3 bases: TGTGCCAGCAGTGAGGGGAGGATAGACACAGATACGCAGTATTTT.

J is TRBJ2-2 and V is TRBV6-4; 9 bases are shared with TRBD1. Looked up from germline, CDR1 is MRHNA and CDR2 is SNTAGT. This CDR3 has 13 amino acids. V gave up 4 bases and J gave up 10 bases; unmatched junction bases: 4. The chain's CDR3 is CASSGTGESELFF. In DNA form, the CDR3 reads TGTGCCAGCAGTGGGACAGGGGAGTCGGAGCTGTTTTTT.

The CDR3 DNA reads TGCGCCAGCAGCTTGCGAGCACTTAACACAGATACGCAGTATTTT. It is translated as CASSLRALNTDTQYF. This chain links TRBV5-1 with TRBJ2-3; D is uncertain. This CDR3 has 15 amino acids. Germline V gene data show CDR1 as SGHRS and CDR2 as YFSETQ. With 1 base removed from V and 2 bases from J, the gap between germline ends came to 11 bases.

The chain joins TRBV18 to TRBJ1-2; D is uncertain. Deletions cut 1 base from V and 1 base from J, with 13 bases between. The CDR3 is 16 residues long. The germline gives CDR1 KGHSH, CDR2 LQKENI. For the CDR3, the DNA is TGTGCCAGCTCACCACTAGACTCGCCTCTTAACTATGGCTACACCTTC. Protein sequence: CASSPLDSPLNYGYTF.

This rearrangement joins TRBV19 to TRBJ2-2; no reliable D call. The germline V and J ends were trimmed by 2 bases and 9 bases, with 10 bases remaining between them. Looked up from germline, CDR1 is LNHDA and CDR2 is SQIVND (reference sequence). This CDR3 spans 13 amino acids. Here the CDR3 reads CASSIMAHRELFF. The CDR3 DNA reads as TGTGCCAGTAGTATAATGGCCCACCGGGAGCTGTTTTTT.